These 23 T cell receptor beta chains share one sample of origin, sequenced in a study of ipilimumab plus nivolumab after autologous stem cell transplantation. Clones were read by immunoSEQ multiplex PCR, and TCRdb kept only the in-frame ones, dropping some. The table shows tens of thousands of clones, with about 83% occurring only once. The specimen was PBMCs, collected in a trial of ipilimumab plus nivolumab as post-transplant consolidation. These receptors were obtained from a male donor with diffuse large B-cell lymphoma.

This clone occurred once. The chain recombines TRBV29-1 with TRBJ1-4, with 9 nucleotides matching TRBD1. Germline V lookup: CDR1 SQVTM, CDR2 ANQGSEA. This CDR3 spans 14 amino acids. Germline trimming cut 5 bases from V and 8 bases from J; bases unmatched to any gene: 9. CDR3 DNA sequence: TGCAGCGTTTCTCCGACAGGGGGAGGGGAAAAACTGTTTTTT. Amino acids: CSVSPTGGGEKLFF.

V and J are TRBV5-8 and TRBJ1-5; D ambiguous. V lost 1 base and J lost 4, with 3 bases in between. The germline V gene encodes CDR1 SGHTS and CDR2 YDEGEE. This CDR3 is 12 amino acids long. CDR3 loop: CASSLYNQPQHF. The CDR3 DNA follows: TGTGCCAGCAGCTTGTATAATCAGCCCCAGCATTTT.

This chain joins TRBV9 and TRBJ2-3, with D uncertain. The CDR3 contains 15 residues. Germline CDR1 and CDR2: SGDLS and YYNGEE. The germline V and J ends were trimmed by 3 bases and 4 bases, with 15 bases remaining between them. In DNA, the CDR3 is TGTGCCAGCAGCGGCCAGAGTAGGATCGCAGATACGCAGTATTTT. Translated, it gives CASSGQSRIADTQYF.

The rearrangement uses TRBV4-1 and TRBJ2-1; no definite D call. The CDR3 runs to 14 residues. Germline assignment: CDR1 MGHRA and CDR2 YSYEKL. V gave up 0 bases and J gave up 8 bases, with 11 bases separating them. The CDR3 coding sequence is TGCGCCAGCAGCCAAGATTCACTCTCGGATGAGCAGTTCTTC. As protein: CASSQDSLSDEQFF.

The chain couples TRBV19 to TRBJ1-2, with 8 bases fitting TRBD1. V shed 3 bases, J shed 8 bases, and the junction held 11 bases outside the gene matches. This CDR3 is built from 15 residues. Germline CDR1 is LNHDA and CDR2 is SQIVND (reference sequence). The DNA for the CDR3 is TGTGCCAGTAGTATCAATGGACAGGGAGGGAAAGGCTACACCTTC. Translating it yields CASSINGQGGKGYTF.

The chain joins TRBV11-2 to TRBJ2-5, with 9 bases matching TRBD2. Germline V CDR1 and CDR2: SGHAT, FQNNGV. The V gene end was trimmed by 4 bases and the J gene end by 5 bases; junction bases not matched to a gene: 11. CDR3 size: 16 residues. The CDR3 DNA is TGTGCCAGCAGCTCCGACGGCGGGGGGGCCTGGGAGACCCAGTACTTC. Amino acid sequence: CASSSDGGGAWETQYF.

This chain joins TRBV6-4 and TRBJ2-4, with 13 positions matching TRBD2. The germline V gene encodes CDR1 MRHNA and CDR2 SNTAGT. The CDR3 is 17 residues long. V lost 10 bases, J lost 0 bases, and 9 bases stayed unmatched. In DNA, the CDR3 is TGTGCCACCCGGACTAGCGGGGGCCAACTAGCCAAAAACATTCAGTACTTC. This translates into CATRTSGGQLAKNIQYF.

The chain combines TRBV4-1 with TRBJ2-3; TRBD2 agrees at 12 bases. J lost 4 bases, V lost 4 bases, and 12 bases had no gene match. Germline V lookup: CDR1 MGHRA, CDR2 YSYEKL. CDR3 length equals 18 residues. DNA of the CDR3: TGCGCCAGCAGCCGAAGGGCAACTAGCGGGGGGAGTGCAGATACGCAGTATTTT. The encoded protein is CASSRRATSGGSADTQYF.

The chain links TRBV2 to TRBJ2-1; TRBD2 matches 8 bases. The junction had 9 bases not matched to a gene; V was cut back by 6 bases and J by 8 bases. The CDR3 consists of 14 residues. Germline V gene lookup returns CDR1 SNHLY and CDR2 FYNNEI. The CDR3 coding sequence is TGTGCCAGCAGAAGGAGACTAGCGATGGATGAGCAGTTCTTC. The encoded protein is CASRRRLAMDEQFF.

This clone came up once. The CDR3, as DNA: TGTGCCAGCAGCCCGCATTTACAAGCCAATGAGCAGTTCTTC. Its protein is CASSPHLQANEQFF. V is TRBV14 and J is TRBJ2-1; D unclear. CDR1 and CDR2 from the germline V gene are SGHDN and FVKESK. With 4 bases removed from V and 6 bases from J, the gap between germline ends came to 13 bases. The CDR3 loop spans 14 amino acids.

The chain employs TRBV11-2 and TRBJ1-3; D uncertain. The CDR3 consists of 15 residues. V shed 1 base and J shed 0 bases, with 7 bases lying between them. The germline gives CDR1 SGHAT, CDR2 FQNNGV. CDR3 amino acids: CASSLGVNSGNTIYF. The CDR3 bases are TGTGCCAGCAGCTTAGGGGTCAACTCTGGAAACACCATATATTTT.

This clone showed up just a few times. This chain uses TRBV7-2 with TRBJ2-1; D might be TRBD2 (6 bases). CDR1 and CDR2 from the germline V gene are SGHTA and FQGNSA. CDR3 size: 12 residues. Trimming removed 5 bases from V and 11 bases from J, with 13 bases in between. This CDR3 is CASSPGTLKQFF. CDR3 nucleotides: TGTGCCAGCAGCCCCGGGACTCTTAAGCAGTTCTTC.

V is TRBV5-1 and J is TRBJ1-3; possible D gene TRBD1, 5 bases. The CDR3 spans 15 residues. CDR1 and CDR2 (germline): SGHRS, YFSETQ. Trimming took 0 bases from V and 4 from J, leaving 11 bases between them. The CDR3 DNA sequence: TGCGCCAGCAGCTTGGATGGGGCAGCAGGAAACACCATATATTTT. Its translation is CASSLDGAAGNTIYF.

The CDR3 bases are TGTGCCAGCAGCTTATCAATCGTGGGCGAGCAGTACTTC. Translation gives CASSLSIVGEQYF. The V and J genes are TRBV11-3 and TRBJ2-7; D is ambiguous. Between the trimmed V and J ends, which lost 2 bases and 6 bases, there was a span of 11 bases. The length of the CDR3 is 13 residues. CDR1 is SGHNT, CDR2 YENEEA, per germline.

Here the CDR3 reads CSVDTGSGYTF. CDR3 in DNA: TGCAGCGTTGATACAGGGTCAGGCTACACCTTC. The chain uses TRBV29-1 and TRBJ1-2; TRBD1 is a possible D gene (6 bases). The germline V and J ends were trimmed by 3 bases and 8 bases, with 10 bases remaining between them. CDR1 is SQVTM and CDR2 is ANQGSEA in the germline V gene. This CDR3 spans 11 amino acids. Drawing the rest from reference TRBV29-1 and TRBJ1-2, the complete variable domain is SAVISQKPSRDICQRGTSLTIQCQVDSQVTMMFWYRQQPGQSLTLIATANQGSEATYESGFVIDKFPISRPNLTFSTLTVSNMSPEDSSIYLCSVDTGSGYTFGSGTRLTVV.

The gene calls are TRBV5-6 and TRBJ2-4, with a weak D call TRBD1 (5 bases). The CDR3 is 15 residues long. The ends were cut back, 1 base at V and 7 bases at J, with 15 bases in the middle. The germline CDR1 and CDR2 sequences are SGHDT and YYEEEE. The CDR3 is CASSLIGREGNIQYF. In DNA, the CDR3 is TGTGCCAGCAGCTTGATAGGCAGGGAAGGGAACATTCAGTACTTC.

This clone appeared once. The V gene is TRBV7-2, the J gene TRBJ2-3; no reliable D call. The germline CDR1 and CDR2 sequences are SGHTA and FQGNSA. There are 15 residues in the CDR3. V was shortened by 5 bases and J by 1 base, with 13 bases between the two germline ends. The chain's CDR3 is CASSIDGPGTDTQYF. CDR3 sequence (DNA): TGTGCCAGCAGCATTGACGGACCGGGCACAGATACGCAGTATTTT.

This clone was observed a few times. This rearrangement joins TRBV2 to TRBJ1-6, with D unclear. Germline CDR1 and CDR2: SNHLY and FYNNEI. The CDR3 is 13 amino acids. Trimming shortened V by 3 bases and J by 7 bases, and 7 bases separated the two germline ends. CDR3 DNA: TGTGCCAGCAGTGACGGACCGAATTCACCCCTCCACTTT. Amino acids: CASSDGPNSPLHF.

In this sample, this clone turned up many times. This chain joins TRBV19 and TRBJ2-5; 8 positions agree with TRBD2. The CDR3 is 15 residues long. Trimming cost V 4 bases and J 5 bases; bases outside gene matches: 9. Germline values: CDR1 LNHDA, CDR2 SQIVND (reference sequence). This CDR3 reads CASSNRQRGRETQYF. In DNA form, the CDR3 reads TGTGCCAGTAGTAACAGGCAGCGGGGGCGGGAGACCCAGTACTTC.

This chain connects TRBV5-6 to TRBJ1-2, with 9 bases lining up with TRBD1. CDR1 and CDR2 from the germline V gene are SGHDT and YYEEEE. CDR3 length: 14 amino acids. Trimming took 1 base from V and 8 from J; bases not matched to a gene: 6. As DNA, the CDR3 is TGTGCCAGCAGCTTGAGTGGGACAGGGTACGGCTACACCTTC. Protein product: CASSLSGTGYGYTF.

This chain uses TRBV7-2 with TRBJ2-2, with TRBD2 as a possible D gene (5 bases). V dropped 5 bases and J dropped 1 base, with 11 bases sitting between them. This CDR3 contains 15 residues. Germline V lookup: CDR1 SGHTA, CDR2 FQGNSA. As DNA, the CDR3 is TGTGCCAGCAGCCCTCAACGGGAGAACACCGGGGAGCTGTTTTTT. Translation gives CASSPQRENTGELFF.

V gene TRBV19 combines with J gene TRBJ1-5; no clear D gene. Trimming pared 4 bases from V and 6 bases from J, leaving 16 bases between. The CDR3 loop spans 15 amino acids. Germline V CDR1 and CDR2: LNHDA, SQIVND (reference sequence). The CDR3 DNA is TGTGCCAGTAGTAGGAATCTACCGGCCGGTCAGCCCCAGCATTTT. This encodes CASSRNLPAGQPQHF.

The chain is built from TRBV6-5 and TRBJ1-1; D is undetermined. Germline values: CDR1 MNHEY, CDR2 SVGAGI. The CDR3 extends over 13 amino acids. V gave up 6 bases and J gave up 4 bases, with 12 bases separating them. The CDR3 sequence: CASSLVSGTEAFF. DNA of the CDR3: TGTGCCAGCAGCCTCGTGTCCGGCACTGAAGCTTTCTTT.